The 22 T cell receptor beta chains listed next were all sequenced from one sample in a study of identical twins. One entry per CDR3 protein, called by TCRdb with MiXCR from the 5' RACE reads. This sample has roughly 1.6 million distinct CDR3 sequences, with around 33% found just once. The sample was cord blood. These receptors all come from a newborn girl in good health.

This clonotype was observed many times. The chain links TRBV21-1 to TRBJ1-2; the table names TRBD1, a call not compared with the DNA. TRBV21-1 is a pseudogene locus. The CDR3 contains 15 residues. CDR3 protein: CASSKVSQGGYGYTF. As DNA, the CDR3 is TGTGCCAGCAGCAAAGTCAGCCAGGGGGGCTATGGCTACACCTTC.

The V and J genes are TRBV3-1 and TRBJ2-3; no definite D call. The V end was cut by 0 bases, the J end by 1 base, with 11 bases between. Per germline, CDR1 LGHDT and CDR2 YNNKEL (reference sequence). This CDR3 has 16 amino acids. This chain's CDR3 is CASSQDGLEGTDTQYF. The CDR3 nucleotides are TGTGCCAGCAGCCAAGATGGCCTAGAGGGCACAGATACGCAGTATTTT.

In this sample, this clonotype turned up a few times. The gene calls are TRBV3-1 and TRBJ2-4, with D unclear. The germline V gene encodes CDR1 LGHDT and CDR2 YNNKEL (reference sequence). This CDR3 spans 17 amino acids. V lost 0 bases and J lost 3, with 15 bases in between. The CDR3 reads CASSQDLGTSVKNIQYF. Here the CDR3 DNA reads TGTGCCAGCAGCCAAGATCTTGGCACGTCGGTCAAAAACATTCAGTACTTC.

The chain has TRBV6-6 and TRBJ2-7; D perhaps matches TRBD1 (6 bases). CDR1 MNHNY and CDR2 SVGAGI come from the germline V gene (reference sequence). Trimming cost V 7 bases and J 5 bases, with 21 bases left between them. This CDR3 is built from 15 residues. The CDR3 DNA follows: TGTGCCAGCAAACCAATAACTCGACAGGCCCACGAGCAGTACTTC. Protein sequence: CASKPITRQAHEQYF.

This clonotype was found many times. The chain carries TRBV28 and TRBJ2-5; D could derive from TRBD1 or TRBD2 (5 bases each). This CDR3 spans 12 amino acids. The germline CDR1 and CDR2 sequences are MDHEN and SYDVKM. Between the trimmed V and J ends, which lost 2 bases and 11 bases, there was a span of 12 bases. CDR3 nucleotide sequence: TGTGCCAGCAGTTTACAGGGTGGGGAGCAGTACTTC. Translating gives CASSLQGGEQYF. The full variable domain, with the rest looked up from reference TRBV28 and TRBJ2-5, is DVKVTQSSRYLVKRTGEKVFLECVQDMDHENMFWYRQDPGLGLRLIYFSYDVKMKEKGDIPEGYSVSREKKERFSLILESASTNQTSMYLCASSLQGGEQYFGPGTRLLVL.

The CDR3 DNA reads as TGTGCCAGCAGTGATCGGTGGGCAGGGGCAGGGCAGCCCCAGCATTTT. It encodes CASSDRWAGAGQPQHF. The rearrangement joins TRBV6-1 to TRBJ1-5, with D tentatively TRBD1 (6 bases). V dropped 3 bases and J dropped 7 bases, with 19 bases sitting between them. Germline lookup yields CDR1 MNHNS and CDR2 SASEGT. The CDR3 runs to 16 residues.

The chain is built from TRBV2 and TRBJ2-7; TRBD2 matches 9 bases. Germline V CDR1 and CDR2: SNHLY, FYNNEI. This CDR3 comprises 14 residues. The J segment lost 7 bases and the V segment lost 6 bases, leaving 10 bases of the junction unmatched. DNA of the CDR3: TGTGCCAGCAGCGTAGCGGGAGCACCTCGTGAGCAGTACTTC. It is translated as CASSVAGAPREQYF.

The CDR3 DNA reads TGTGCCAGCAGTCCCCAGACAGGGGCGAGCTACGAGCAGTACTTC. Its protein is CASSPQTGASYEQYF. This chain uses TRBV28 with TRBJ2-4, with 8 bases aligning to TRBD1. Gene TRBJ2-7 matches the end of the DNA better, so the J call may be wrong. From germline, CDR1 is MDHEN and CDR2 SYDVKM. This CDR3 spans 15 amino acids.

In the case of this clonotype: The junction differs from germline at one of its ends, possibly a read error. V usage is TRBV10-3 and J usage is TRBJ1-2, with D perhaps matching TRBD1 (5 bases). The CDR3 consists of 15 residues. Germline assignment: CDR1 ENHRY and CDR2 SYGVKD. CDR3 protein: CATSDSGYGGYGYTF. The CDR3 nucleotides are TGTGCCACCAGTGACTCAGGGTACGGTGGATATGGCTACACCTTC.

The J gene is TRBJ1-2, the V gene TRBV5-6; possible D gene TRBD1, 6 bases. V was trimmed by 7 bases and J by 6 bases, leaving 16 bases between them. CDR1 and CDR2 from the germline V gene are SGHDT and YYEEEE. The CDR3 covers 13 residues. CDR3 in amino acids: CASWPRGENGYTF. The CDR3 DNA sequence: TGTGCCAGCTGGCCCAGGGGTGAGAATGGCTACACCTTC. Combining the CDR3 with reference TRBV5-6 and TRBJ1-2 gives the whole variable domain DAGVTQSPTHLIKTRGQQVTLRCSPKSGHDTVSWYQQALGQGPQFIFQYYEEEERQRGNFPDRFSGHQFPNYSSELNVNALLLGDSALYLCASWPRGENGYTFGSGTRLTVV.

V gene TRBV6-1 combines with J gene TRBJ1-2, with D possibly being TRBD1 (6 bases). The germline CDR1 and CDR2 sequences are MNHNS and SASEGT. The V and J ends lost 1 base and 6 bases respectively, with 9 bases between them. The CDR3 loop spans 13 amino acids. CDR3 sequence (DNA): TGTGCCAGCAGTGAAGTTCCAGGGGATGGCTACACCTTC. Translated: CASSEVPGDGYTF.

The CDR3: CASSHRAGSYEQYF. For the CDR3, the DNA is TGTGCCAGCAGTCACCGCGCGGGGAGCTACGAGCAGTACTTC. J is TRBJ2-7 and V is TRBV12-3 or TRBV12-4; weak D call: TRBD2 (6 bases). This CDR3 spans 14 amino acids. With 5 bases removed from V and 3 bases from J, the gap between germline ends came to 14 bases.

This clonotype appeared a few times. The rearrangement links TRBV12-3 or TRBV12-4 to TRBJ2-1, with 11 bases matching TRBD2. The CDR3 totals 18 residues. With 0 bases clipped from V and 0 bases from J, the junction kept 4 bases outside the gene matches. DNA of the CDR3: TGTGCCAGCAGTTTAGCGTCTCTAGCGGGAGGCTCCTACAATGAGCAGTTCTTC. Its protein product is CASSLASLAGGSYNEQFF.

Notes on this clonotype: This clone may be a read error of a much larger clone one base away. This chain joins TRBV14 and TRBJ2-1; D tentatively fits TRBD1 or TRBD2 (6 bases each). The J call may be faulty, since TRBJ2-7 better matches the DNA end. Germline V gives CDR1 SGHDN, CDR2 FVKESK. The CDR3 has 15 amino acids. The CDR3, as DNA: TGTGCCAGCAGCCCCCCGGGGGCCTCCTACAATGAGCAGTACTTC. Residues: CASSPPGASYNEQYF.

This clonotype occurred a few times. The rearrangement joins TRBV6-6 to TRBJ2-5; D possibly corresponds to TRBD1 (6 bases). Trimming removed 5 bases from V and 7 bases from J, with 17 bases in between. Germline loops: CDR1 MNHNY, CDR2 SVGAGI (reference sequence). The CDR3 runs to 14 residues. CDR3 sequence reads: CASSPLQGAVTQYF. The CDR3 bases are TGTGCCAGCAGTCCACTACAGGGAGCCGTGACCCAGTACTTC.

CDR3 coding DNA: TGTGCCAGCAGCTTAGCCAACAGGGATATTCAGTACTTC. Protein: CASSLANRDIQYF. J is TRBJ2-4 and V is TRBV7-9, with D perhaps matching TRBD1 (6 bases). Germline CDR1 is SEHNR and CDR2 is FQNEAQ (reference sequence). With 0 bases removed from V and 10 bases from J, the gap between germline ends came to 10 bases. The CDR3 sequence is 13 residues long.

The CDR3 loop reads CASSVGGRHQETQYF. Here the CDR3 DNA reads TGTGCCAGCAGCGTAGGGGGACGGCACCAAGAGACCCAGTACTTC. The chain carries TRBV9 and TRBJ2-5; tentatively, D is TRBD1 or TRBD2 (5 bases each). The CDR3 covers 15 residues. CDR1 and CDR2 (germline): SGDLS, YYNGEE. The germline V and J ends were trimmed by 0 bases and 0 bases, with 9 bases remaining between them.

This clonotype has a handful of counts. The gene calls are TRBV19 and TRBJ1-2; no clear D gene. The CDR3 has 14 amino acids. Trimming took off 5 bases at V and 0 bases at J, with 10 bases between the two ends. Germline assignment: CDR1 LNHDA and CDR2 SQIVND (reference sequence). The chain's CDR3 is CASSRSATNYGYTF. For the CDR3, the DNA is TGTGCCAGTAGTCGGTCGGCTACTAACTATGGCTACACCTTC.

V usage is TRBV3-1 and J usage is TRBJ2-2; D tentatively reads TRBD1 or TRBD2 (5 bases each). The germline V and J ends were trimmed by 2 bases and 7 bases, with 14 bases remaining between them. The CDR3 consists of 15 residues. CDR1 is LGHDT and CDR2 is YNNKEL in the germline V gene (reference sequence). The CDR3 nucleotides are TGTGCCAGCAGCCAATTCGGGACCACCGGCGGGGAGCTGTTTTTT. Its translation is CASSQFGTTGGELFF.

This clonotype was observed at least ten times. The chain links TRBV10-3 to TRBJ2-5, with D maybe TRBD1 (6 bases). The CDR3 contains 13 residues. Germline V CDR1 and CDR2: ENHRY, SYGVKD. V dropped 2 bases and J dropped 2 bases, with 6 bases sitting between them. The CDR3 DNA follows: TGTGCCATCAGTGAGAGGGGGCAAGAGACCCAGTACTTC. It is translated as CAISERGQETQYF.

The gene calls are TRBV20-1 and TRBJ1-6; D is undetermined. The V gene's germline CDR1 is DFQATT and CDR2 SNEGSKA (reference sequence). Trimming pared 0 bases from V and 7 bases from J, leaving 10 bases between. This CDR3 contains 14 residues. This CDR3 is CSARDGLPNSPLHF. DNA of the CDR3: TGCAGTGCTAGAGACGGGTTGCCCAATTCACCCCTCCACTTT.

This clonotype was counted only a few times. The J gene is TRBJ1-5, the V gene TRBV6-6; TRBD1 matches 10 bases. The ends lost 2 bases at V and 2 bases at J; junction bases unmatched: 3. The CDR3 extends over 16 amino acids. Germline assignment: CDR1 MNHNY and CDR2 SVGAGI (reference sequence). CDR3 loop: CASSYGTGEGNQPQHF. In DNA, the CDR3 is TGTGCCAGCAGTTACGGGACAGGGGAGGGCAATCAGCCCCAGCATTTT.